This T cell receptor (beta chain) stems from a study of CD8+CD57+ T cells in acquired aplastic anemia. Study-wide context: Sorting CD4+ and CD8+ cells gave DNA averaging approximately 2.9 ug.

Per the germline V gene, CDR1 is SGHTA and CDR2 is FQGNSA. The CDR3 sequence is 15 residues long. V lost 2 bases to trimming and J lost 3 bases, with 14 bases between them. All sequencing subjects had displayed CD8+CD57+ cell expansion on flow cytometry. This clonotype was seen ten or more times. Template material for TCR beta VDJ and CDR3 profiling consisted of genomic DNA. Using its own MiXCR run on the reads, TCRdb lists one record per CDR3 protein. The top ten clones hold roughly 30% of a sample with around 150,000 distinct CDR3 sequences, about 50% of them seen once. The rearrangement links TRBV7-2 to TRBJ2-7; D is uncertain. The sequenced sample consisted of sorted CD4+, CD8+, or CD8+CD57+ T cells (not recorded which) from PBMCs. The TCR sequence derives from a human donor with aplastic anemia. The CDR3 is CASSLIAHSGYEQYF. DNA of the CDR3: TGTGCCAGCAGCTTAATCGCCCATTCAGGCTACGAGCAGTACTTC.